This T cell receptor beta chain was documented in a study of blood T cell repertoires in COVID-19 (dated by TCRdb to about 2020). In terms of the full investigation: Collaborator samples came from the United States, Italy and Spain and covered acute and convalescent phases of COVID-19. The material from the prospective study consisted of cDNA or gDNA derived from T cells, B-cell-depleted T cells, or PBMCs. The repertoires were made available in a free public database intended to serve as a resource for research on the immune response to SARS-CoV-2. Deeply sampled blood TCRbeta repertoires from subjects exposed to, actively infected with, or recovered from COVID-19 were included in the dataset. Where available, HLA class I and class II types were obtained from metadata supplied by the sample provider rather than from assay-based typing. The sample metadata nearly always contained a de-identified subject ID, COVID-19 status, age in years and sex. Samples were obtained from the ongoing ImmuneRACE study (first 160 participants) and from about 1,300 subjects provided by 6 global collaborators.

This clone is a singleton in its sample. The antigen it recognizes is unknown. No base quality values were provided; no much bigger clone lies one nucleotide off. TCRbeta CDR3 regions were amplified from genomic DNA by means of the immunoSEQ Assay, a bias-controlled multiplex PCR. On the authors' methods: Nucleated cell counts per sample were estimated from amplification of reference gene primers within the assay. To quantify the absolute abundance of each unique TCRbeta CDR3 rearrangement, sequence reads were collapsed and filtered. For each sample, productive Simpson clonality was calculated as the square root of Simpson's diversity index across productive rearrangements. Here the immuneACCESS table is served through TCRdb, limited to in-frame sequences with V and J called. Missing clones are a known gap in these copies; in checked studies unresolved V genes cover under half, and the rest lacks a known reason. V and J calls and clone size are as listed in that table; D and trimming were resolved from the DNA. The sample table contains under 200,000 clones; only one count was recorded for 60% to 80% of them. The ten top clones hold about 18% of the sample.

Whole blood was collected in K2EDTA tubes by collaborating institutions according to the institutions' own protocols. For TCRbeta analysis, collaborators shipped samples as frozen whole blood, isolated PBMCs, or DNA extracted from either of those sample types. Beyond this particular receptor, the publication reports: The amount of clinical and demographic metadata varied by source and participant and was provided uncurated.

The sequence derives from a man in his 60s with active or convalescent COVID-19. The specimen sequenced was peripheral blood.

The DNA reads TGCGCCAGCAGCCAAGATCCCGGGACTCGGGATACGCAGTATTTT. It translates to CASSQDPGTRDTQYF. This chain is built from TRBV4-3 and TRBJ2-3; TRBD2 is a weak D gene call, 6 bases matching. Inclusive of the bounding cysteine and phenylalanine, the CDR3 is 15 residues long. Only the CDR3 DNA is retained, 45 bases long and in frame from the first base. CDR1 and CDR2 were assigned from the germline V gene as LGHNA and YSLEER. V loses 0 bases of germline sequence and J loses 6 bases, and the interval between the two ends is 13 bases.